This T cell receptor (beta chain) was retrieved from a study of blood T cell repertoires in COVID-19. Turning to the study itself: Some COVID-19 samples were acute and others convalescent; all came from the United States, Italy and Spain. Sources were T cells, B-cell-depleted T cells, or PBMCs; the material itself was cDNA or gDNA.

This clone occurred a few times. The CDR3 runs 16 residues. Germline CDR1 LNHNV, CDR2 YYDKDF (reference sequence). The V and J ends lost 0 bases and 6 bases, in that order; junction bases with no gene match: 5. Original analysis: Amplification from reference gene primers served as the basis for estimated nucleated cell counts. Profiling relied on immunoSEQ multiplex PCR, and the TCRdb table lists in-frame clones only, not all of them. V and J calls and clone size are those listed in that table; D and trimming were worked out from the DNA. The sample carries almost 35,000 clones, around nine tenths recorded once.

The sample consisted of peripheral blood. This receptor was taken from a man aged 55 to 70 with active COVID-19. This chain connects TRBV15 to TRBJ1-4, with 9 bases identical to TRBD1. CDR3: CATSRDPGQGYEKLFF. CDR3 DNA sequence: TGTGCCACCAGCAGAGATCCGGGACAGGGTTATGAAAAACTGTTTTTT.